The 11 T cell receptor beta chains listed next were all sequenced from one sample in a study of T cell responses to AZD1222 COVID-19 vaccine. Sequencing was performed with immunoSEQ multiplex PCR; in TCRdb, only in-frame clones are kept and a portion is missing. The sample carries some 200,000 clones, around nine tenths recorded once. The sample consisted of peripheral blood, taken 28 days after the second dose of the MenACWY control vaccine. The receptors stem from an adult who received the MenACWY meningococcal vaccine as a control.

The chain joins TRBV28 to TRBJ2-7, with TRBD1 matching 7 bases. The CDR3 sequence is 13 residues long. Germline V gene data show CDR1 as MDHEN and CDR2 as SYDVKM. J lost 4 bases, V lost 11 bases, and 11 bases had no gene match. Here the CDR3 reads CASFPTGKYEQYF. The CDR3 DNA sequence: TGTGCCTCATTCCCGACAGGGAAATACGAGCAGTACTTC.

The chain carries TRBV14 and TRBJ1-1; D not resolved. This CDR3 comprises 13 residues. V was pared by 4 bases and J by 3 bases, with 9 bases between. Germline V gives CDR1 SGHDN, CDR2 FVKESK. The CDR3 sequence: CASSPTRDTEAFF. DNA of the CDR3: TGTGCCAGCAGCCCCACGCGGGACACTGAAGCTTTCTTT.

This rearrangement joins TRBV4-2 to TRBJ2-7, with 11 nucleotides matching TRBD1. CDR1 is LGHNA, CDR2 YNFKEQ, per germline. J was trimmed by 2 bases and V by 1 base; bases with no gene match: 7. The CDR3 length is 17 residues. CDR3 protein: CASSQGSPGQGAYEQYF. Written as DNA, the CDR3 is TGTGCCAGCAGCCAAGGATCGCCGGGACAGGGGGCCTACGAGCAGTACTTC.

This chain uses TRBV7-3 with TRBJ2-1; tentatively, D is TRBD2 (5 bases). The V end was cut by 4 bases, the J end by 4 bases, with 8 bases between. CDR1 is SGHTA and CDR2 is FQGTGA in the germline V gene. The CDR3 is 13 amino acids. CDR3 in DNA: TGTGCCAGCAGCTCTCGGAGGTACAATGAGCAGTTCTTC. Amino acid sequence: CASSSRRYNEQFF.

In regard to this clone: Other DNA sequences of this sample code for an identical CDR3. CDR3: CASSSGYNEQFF. Here the CDR3 DNA reads TGTGCCAGCAGCAGCGGCTACAATGAGCAGTTCTTC. The V and J genes are TRBV27 and TRBJ2-1; weak D call: TRBD2 (5 bases). Germline loops: CDR1 MNHEY, CDR2 SMNVEV (reference sequence). This CDR3 comprises 12 residues. Trimming left V 6 bases short and J 3 bases short, with 6 bases between.

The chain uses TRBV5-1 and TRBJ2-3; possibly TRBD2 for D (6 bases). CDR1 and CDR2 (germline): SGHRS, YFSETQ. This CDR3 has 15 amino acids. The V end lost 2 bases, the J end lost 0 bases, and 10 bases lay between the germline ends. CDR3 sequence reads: CASSLPGTSTDTQYF. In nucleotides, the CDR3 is TGCGCCAGCAGCTTACCCGGGACTAGCACAGATACGCAGTATTTT.

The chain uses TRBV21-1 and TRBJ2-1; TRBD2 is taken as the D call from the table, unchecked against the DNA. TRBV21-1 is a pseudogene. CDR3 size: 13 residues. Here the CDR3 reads CASKLSGSNEQFF. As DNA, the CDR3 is TGTGCCAGCAAGCTGTCCGGGAGCAATGAGCAGTTCTTC.

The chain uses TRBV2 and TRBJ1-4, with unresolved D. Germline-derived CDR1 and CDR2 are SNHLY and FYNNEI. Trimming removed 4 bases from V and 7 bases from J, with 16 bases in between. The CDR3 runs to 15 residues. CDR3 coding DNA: TGTGCCAGCAGTGCTCAGGACCTTCTACTTGAAAAACTGTTTTTT. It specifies CASSAQDLLLEKLFF.

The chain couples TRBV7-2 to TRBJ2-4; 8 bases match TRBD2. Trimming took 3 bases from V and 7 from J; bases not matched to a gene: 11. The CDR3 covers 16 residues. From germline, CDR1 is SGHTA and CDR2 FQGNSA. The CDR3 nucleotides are TGTGCCAGCAGCTTTGGGGCGGGAGGCGTTCGGAACATTCAGTACTTC. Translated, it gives CASSFGAGGVRNIQYF.

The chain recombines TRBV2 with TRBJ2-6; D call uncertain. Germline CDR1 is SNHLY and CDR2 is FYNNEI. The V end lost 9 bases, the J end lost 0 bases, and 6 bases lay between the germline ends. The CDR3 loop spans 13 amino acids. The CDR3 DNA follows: TGTGCCAGTACTGACTCTGGGGCCAACGTCCTGACTTTC. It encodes CASTDSGANVLTF.

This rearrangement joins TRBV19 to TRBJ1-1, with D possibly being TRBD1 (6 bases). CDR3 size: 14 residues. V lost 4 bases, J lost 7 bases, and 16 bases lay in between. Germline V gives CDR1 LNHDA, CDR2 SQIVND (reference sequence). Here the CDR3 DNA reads TGTGCCAGTAGTACATTAGGGACAAGGGGTGAAGCTTTCTTT. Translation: CASSTLGTRGEAFF.